Sequencing of this T cell receptor beta chain was carried out in a study of blood T cell repertoires in COVID-19. For the study at large: COVID-19 samples collected from the United States, Italy and Spain covered acute and convalescent phases. Nucleic acid was either cDNA or gDNA, and it came from T cells, B-cell-depleted T cells, or PBMCs.

V was clipped by 4 bases and J by 4 bases, with 24 bases between them. CDR3 size: 18 residues. CDR1 KGHSH and CDR2 LQKENI come from the germline V gene. Authors' data handling: How many nucleated cells were present was estimated from reference gene primer amplification. TCRdb's copy holds only in-frame clones and misses some; the assay was immunoSEQ multiplex PCR. The V and J calls and clone size were taken over from that table, and D and trimming were inferred from the DNA. The sample gives some 150,000 clones, about 86% of which show up once; 7.5% to 8.5% is in the top ten. The receptor comes from a human donor in a cohort sampled during active COVID-19. The material sequenced was peripheral blood. The V and J genes are TRBV18 and TRBJ2-3; tentative D call: TRBD1 (6 bases). The CDR3 is CASSQGPQGPTDSDTQYF. The CDR3 nucleotides read TGTGCCAGCTCACAGGGGCCGCAGGGGCCTACCGACTCAGATACGCAGTATTTT.